One and the same sample provided the 27 T cell receptor beta chains below, sequenced in a study of beta chain features in type 1 diabetes. Since all of the isolated RNA was reverse transcribed, expressed TCRB transcripts were what got sequenced. Here immunoSEQ multiplex PCR was the method, and the copy in TCRdb shows in-frame clones only, minus some. The data contain 10,000 to 15,000 clones, about 42% of them seen just once; the ten biggest clones take up just under 1%. The material sequenced was stem cell memory CD4+ T cells from blood. The source of these receptors is a man aged 18 to 30 in good health.

The chain employs TRBV7-3 and TRBJ2-3, with D perhaps TRBD1 (6 bases). The germline V gene has CDR1 SGHTA and CDR2 FQGTGA. V dropped 2 bases and J dropped 2 bases, with 14 bases sitting between them. The CDR3 totals 16 residues. In nucleotides, the CDR3 is TGTGCCAGCAGCTTATATGGGGGCCAGACCACAGATACGCAGTATTTT. Translation gives CASSLYGGQTTDTQYF.

This clone is a singleton in its sample. The chain couples TRBV18 to TRBJ2-6, with 9 bases matching TRBD1. CDR1 and CDR2 from the germline V gene are KGHSH and LQKENI. V lost 6 bases, J lost 0 bases, and 6 bases stayed unmatched. This CDR3 is 17 amino acids long. CDR3 amino acids: CASSGQGEISGANVLTF. In DNA, the CDR3 is TGTGCCAGCTCGGGACAGGGAGAAATCTCTGGGGCCAACGTCCTGACTTTC.

The V gene is TRBV29-1, the J gene TRBJ2-3; 7 bases are a match to TRBD2. This CDR3 is 15 amino acids long. The V segment lost 2 bases and the J segment 0 bases; nucleotides outside the gene matches: 5. Per the germline V gene, CDR1 is SQVTM and CDR2 is ANQGSEA. The CDR3, as DNA: TGCAGCGTTGAATCCGGGACTACTAGCACAGATACGCAGTATTTT. It specifies CSVESGTTSTDTQYF.

The rearrangement joins TRBV10-2 to TRBJ2-7; 12 bases fit TRBD2. This CDR3 region has 14 residues. V lost 9 bases, J lost 0 bases, and 3 bases stayed unmatched. CDR1 is WSHSY, CDR2 SAAADI, per germline. CDR3: CASRTSGNSYEQYF. Here the CDR3 DNA reads TGCGCCAGTAGGACTAGCGGGAACTCCTACGAGCAGTACTTC.

CDR3 sequence reads: CASSLADRATYEQYF. DNA for the CDR3: TGTGCCAGCAGCTTAGCGGACAGGGCTACCTACGAGCAGTACTTC. V is TRBV5-4 and J is TRBJ2-7, with 8 bases aligning to TRBD1. The ends lost 2 bases at V and 2 bases at J; junction bases unmatched: 6. The CDR3 consists of 15 residues. Germline V CDR1 and CDR2: SGHNT, YYREEE (reference sequence).

This clone was recorded a few times. V and J are TRBV7-2 and TRBJ1-3; TRBD1 matches at 7 bases. Per the germline V gene, CDR1 is SGHTA and CDR2 is FQGNSA. This CDR3 is 15 amino acids long. The V and J ends lost 5 bases and 4 bases, in that order; junction bases with no gene match: 8. CDR3 loop: CASSPRQGTGNTIYF. CDR3 in DNA: TGTGCCAGCAGCCCAAGACAGGGTACAGGAAACACCATATATTTT.

The rearrangement links TRBV6-1 to TRBJ2-1; 12 bases fit TRBD2. CDR1 MNHNS and CDR2 SASEGT come from the germline V gene. With 2 bases clipped from V and 2 bases from J, the junction kept 1 base outside the gene matches. CDR3 length: 16 residues. The CDR3 sequence is CASSERLAGAYNEQFF. The CDR3 DNA follows: TGTGCCAGCAGTGAACGACTAGCGGGGGCCTACAATGAGCAGTTCTTC.

This clone was observed a handful of times. J is TRBJ1-1 and V is TRBV7-2; D unclear. CDR1 and CDR2 from the germline V gene are SGHTA and FQGNSA. This CDR3 region has 14 residues. Trimming took 3 bases from V and 3 from J, leaving 11 bases between them. This CDR3 reads CASSFYSLYTEAFF. The CDR3 bases are TGTGCCAGCAGCTTCTATAGCCTATACACTGAAGCTTTCTTT.

J is TRBJ2-2 and V is TRBV5-1; 8 bases fit TRBD1. Per germline, CDR1 SGHRS and CDR2 YFSETQ. The CDR3 is made up of 15 amino acids. The ends lost 5 bases at V and 2 bases at J; junction bases unmatched: 5. DNA of the CDR3: TGCGCCAGCAGGTCCGGGACAGGAAACACCGGGGAGCTGTTTTTT. It translates to CASRSGTGNTGELFF. Complete variable domain (other parts from reference TRBV5-1 and TRBJ2-2): KAGVTQTPRYLIKTRGQQVTLSCSPISGHRSVSWYQQTPGQGLQFLFEYFSETQRNKGNFPGRFSGRQFSNSRSEMNVSTLELGDSALYLCASRSGTGNTGELFFGEGSRLTVL.

This clone was recorded only once. The chain uses TRBV10-3 and TRBJ1-5; perhaps TRBD1 as D (5 bases). V was shortened by 3 bases and J by 2 bases, with 8 bases between the two germline ends. CDR1 and CDR2 from the germline V gene are ENHRY and SYGVKD. CDR3 size: 14 residues. CDR3 bases: TGTGCCATCAGTGATAGGGGTGGCAATCAGCCCCAGCATTTT. Residues: CAISDRGGNQPQHF.

The chain uses TRBV11-2 and TRBJ1-2; the match to TRBD1 covers 7 bases. This CDR3 contains 14 residues. Germline loops: CDR1 SGHAT, CDR2 FQNNGV. The J segment lost 8 bases and the V segment lost 1 base, leaving 7 bases of the junction unmatched. In DNA form, the CDR3 reads TGTGCCAGCAGCTTAGTGTACAGGGGTCGGGGCTACACCTTC. Amino acids: CASSLVYRGRGYTF. The entire variable domain, with the rest obtained from reference TRBV11-2 and TRBJ1-2, is as follows: EAGVAQSPRYKIIEKRQSVAFWCNPISGHATLYWYQQILGQGPKLLIQFQNNGVVDDSQLPKDRFSAERLKGVDSTLKIQPAKLEDSAVYLCASSLVYRGRGYTFGSGTRLTVV.

This clone was seen only a few times. The chain employs TRBV9 and TRBJ2-3; maybe TRBD2 (5 bases). V lost 7 bases and J lost 1, with 13 bases in between. The CDR3 runs 14 residues. CDR1 and CDR2 (germline): SGDLS, YYNGEE. The CDR3 bases are TGTGCCAGCCGCCCTCGGCGGGGCACAGATACGCAGTATTTT. It encodes CASRPRRGTDTQYF.

This chain links TRBV7-8 with TRBJ2-1; TRBD2 agrees at 9 bases. V lost 5 bases and J lost 5; bases outside the gene matches: 16. The CDR3 is 18 amino acids. Per the germline V gene, CDR1 is SGHVS and CDR2 is FQNEAQ. CDR3 nucleotide sequence: TGTGCCAGCAGCCTCTCTAGGCGGGGGGGCTCCCTCAACAATGAGCAGTTCTTC. This sequence encodes CASSLSRRGGSLNNEQFF.

This clone was observed a handful of times. The chain employs TRBV11-2 and TRBJ2-1, with TRBD2 matching over 9 bases. V dropped 2 bases and J dropped 2; count of bases not matched to a gene: 10. CDR1 SGHAT and CDR2 FQNNGV come from the germline V gene. The CDR3 extends over 18 amino acids. The CDR3 loop reads CASSLIQASGVTYNEQFF. The DNA of the CDR3 is TGTGCCAGCAGCTTAATTCAGGCTAGCGGGGTTACCTACAATGAGCAGTTCTTC.

This clone came up a few times. The chain uses TRBV28 and TRBJ2-5; D perhaps matches TRBD2 (7 bases). The germline CDR1 and CDR2 sequences are MDHEN and SYDVKM. The CDR3 has 13 amino acids. CDR3 DNA: TGTGCTGGGGGGGCGCAGGGACGAGAGACCCAGTACTTC. This encodes CAGGAQGRETQYF.

As DNA, the CDR3 is TGTGCCAGCAGAGACTCCCCGGCCGGGGAGCTGTTTTTT. This translates into CASRDSPAGELFF. The chain couples TRBV6-1 to TRBJ2-2; D remains ambiguous. The CDR3 runs 13 residues. Deletions cut 6 bases from V and 6 bases from J, with 11 bases between. Germline V gene data show CDR1 as MNHNS and CDR2 as SASEGT.

This chain joins TRBV9 and TRBJ2-3, with D possibly TRBD2 on 7 matching bases. CDR1 SGDLS and CDR2 YYNGEE come from the germline V gene. With 3 bases removed from V and 6 bases from J, the gap between germline ends came to 20 bases. The CDR3 is 16 amino acids. In DNA form, the CDR3 reads TGTGCCAGCAGCGCATCCCCGGGGGGCCGACAGGATACGCAGTATTTT. Translation gives CASSASPGGRQDTQYF.

The chain combines TRBV11-3 with TRBJ2-3; 16 bases fit TRBD2. CDR3 length: 18 residues. CDR1 is SGHNT and CDR2 is YENEEA in the germline V gene. The ends lost 5 bases at V and 4 bases at J; junction bases unmatched: 9. CDR3 residues: CASSLGTSGGAGADTQYF. The CDR3 coding sequence is TGTGCCAGCAGCCTCGGGACTAGCGGGGGGGCGGGTGCAGATACGCAGTATTTT.

This chain uses TRBV5-1 with TRBJ2-1; TRBD2 matches 7 bases. This CDR3 is built from 15 residues. The V segment lost 0 bases and the J segment 4 bases; nucleotides outside the gene matches: 4. CDR1 SGHRS and CDR2 YFSETQ come from the germline V gene. The CDR3 loop is CASSLGLASYNEQFF. CDR3 nucleotides: TGCGCCAGCAGCTTGGGACTAGCTTCTTACAATGAGCAGTTCTTC. Drawing the rest from reference TRBV5-1 and TRBJ2-1, the complete variable domain is KAGVTQTPRYLIKTRGQQVTLSCSPISGHRSVSWYQQTPGQGLQFLFEYFSETQRNKGNFPGRFSGRQFSNSRSEMNVSTLELGDSALYLCASSLGLASYNEQFFGPGTRLTVL.

CDR3 residues: CASSSQGSEKLFF. The CDR3 coding sequence is TGTGCCAGCAGCTCACAGGGATCTGAAAAACTGTTTTTT. This chain links TRBV7-6 with TRBJ1-4; possibly TRBD1 for D (6 bases). The CDR3 extends over 13 amino acids. V gave up 4 bases and J gave up 7 bases, with 10 bases separating them. Per germline, CDR1 SGHVS and CDR2 FNYEAQ. The variable domain in full, with the rest retrieved from reference TRBV7-6 and TRBJ1-4, is GAGVSQSPRYKVTKRGQDVALRCDPISGHVSLYWYRQALGQGPEFLTYFNYEAQQDKSGLPNDRFSAERPEGSISTLTIQRTEQRDSAMYRCASSSQGSEKLFFGSGTQLSVL.

This clone was recorded a few times. The chain recombines TRBV7-2 with TRBJ2-5; 9 bases line up with TRBD1. Germline-derived CDR1 and CDR2 are SGHTA and FQGNSA. V lost 6 bases to trimming and J lost 6 bases; unmatched junction nucleotides: 8. The CDR3 loop spans 14 amino acids. CDR3 sequence reads: CASSNDRGSQTQYF. CDR3 coding DNA: TGTGCCAGCAGTAACGACAGGGGGAGTCAGACCCAGTACTTC.

The chain has TRBV7-9 and TRBJ1-1; D not certain. CDR3 length: 13 residues. Germline V gene data show CDR1 as SEHNR and CDR2 as FQNEAQ (reference sequence). V dropped 1 base and J dropped 1 base, with 4 bases sitting between them. CDR3 amino acids: CASSLDRNTEAFF. The CDR3 coding sequence is TGTGCCAGCAGCTTAGATCGGAACACTGAAGCTTTCTTT.

Points on this clone: The same CDR3 arises from other DNA sequences in this sample as well. The V gene is TRBV5-4, the J gene TRBJ2-1, with 8 bases lining up with TRBD2. The CDR3 is 18 amino acids. CDR1 is SGHNT and CDR2 is YYREEE in the germline V gene (reference sequence). V dropped 6 bases and J dropped 4; count of bases not matched to a gene: 18. CDR3: CASTSGGGPSLLYNEQFF. The CDR3 region has the DNA TGTGCCAGCACCTCTGGCGGGGGGCCCTCTTTATTATACAATGAGCAGTTCTTC.

In its sample, this clone was seen a few times. The chain is built from TRBV25-1 and TRBJ2-7; a possible D gene is TRBD1 (6 bases). In germline, CDR1 is MGHDK, CDR2 SYGVNS. V lost 4 bases, J lost 4 bases, and 14 bases lay in between. This CDR3 spans 14 amino acids. This chain's CDR3 is CASSGQGSLYEQYF. The CDR3 bases are TGTGCCAGCAGTGGTCAGGGGTCCCTATACGAGCAGTACTTC.

The V call is TRBV27, the J call TRBJ1-2, with TRBD1 matching over 8 bases. Germline lookup yields CDR1 MNHEY and CDR2 SMNVEV (reference sequence). V lost 7 bases to trimming and J lost 8 bases; unmatched junction nucleotides: 6. The CDR3 runs to 12 residues. The CDR3 DNA reads TGTGCCAGCATGGACAGGGTATGGGGCTACACCTTC. Translating gives CASMDRVWGYTF.

CDR3 nucleotides: TGTGCCAGCAGCCTACCGGGACTAGCGGGGGGGCAGTTAAAAAACATTCAGTACTTC. Amino acids: CASSLPGLAGGQLKNIQYF. The rearrangement links TRBV11-2 to TRBJ2-4, with 16 bases fitting TRBD2. Germline V gene sequence: CDR1 SGHAT, CDR2 FQNNGV. The CDR3 length is 19 residues. J was trimmed by 4 bases and V by 5 bases; bases with no gene match: 11.

V gene TRBV5-1 combines with J gene TRBJ2-7, with D perhaps matching TRBD2 (5 bases). The V end lost 0 bases, the J end lost 0 bases, and 16 bases lay between the germline ends. Germline CDR1 reads SGHRS; CDR2 reads YFSETQ. The CDR3 is 17 residues long. The CDR3 bases are TGCGCCAGCAGCTTGGTCACGTCGGGAAAAGGCTCCTACGAGCAGTACTTC. Translating gives CASSLVTSGKGSYEQYF.